This T cell receptor (beta chain) is from a study of Tregs in tolerant kidney transplant recipients. This clone was observed a few times. What it binds is not known. The V end was cut by 4 bases, the J end by 5 bases, with 8 bases between. The CDR3 has 13 amino acids. Germline V lookup: CDR1 SGHTA, CDR2 FQGNSA. TCRdb keeps only in-frame clones here, not all; method: immunoSEQ multiplex PCR. The sample has around 16,000 clones; about 57% are singletons. The rearrangement links TRBV7-2 to TRBJ2-2; D remains unclear. This receptor was identified in a human donor in good health. Specimen: Tregs from blood cultured with allogeneic cells. The CDR3 DNA follows: TGTGCCAGCAGCTCGGTTTTAACCGGGGAGCTGTTTTTT. Its protein is CASSSVLTGELFF.